These T cell receptor beta chains were read from a single sample in a study of shared clonotypes between healthy human individuals. Method: immunoSEQ multiplex PCR; TCRdb's copy keeps in-frame clones and lacks some. Here the sample spans about 2.5 million clones, under 95% being singletons. The source material was naive CD4+ T cells from PBMCs. Every receptor here comes from a man aged 18 to 29 in good health. Some clones in this sample may be carry-over from other donors' samples. CDR3s include the opening cysteine and the closing phenylalanine or tryptophan. The D gene is left open where the match is weak. A clone size is listed for some rows: how often the clone was seen (once, few, many), or a class if it is expanded.

J gene: TRBJ2-7; clone size: .; D gene: TRBD2; V gene: TRBV4-2; CDR3 DNA: TGTGCCAGCAGCCAAGGGGAAGCGGGAGTAGTTGACGAGCAGTACTTC; CDR3 protein: CASSQGEAGVVDEQYF
J gene: TRBJ1-3; clone size: .; D gene: .; V gene: TRBV5-5; CDR3 DNA: TGTGCCAGCGCGAGAGACTGGAGCTCTGGAAACACCATATATTTT; CDR3 protein: CASARDWSSGNTIYF
J gene: TRBJ1-2; clone size: .; D gene: TRBD1; V gene: TRBV6-5; CDR3 DNA: TGTGCCAGCAGACAGGGGACGTGGTATGGCTACACCTTC; CDR3 protein: CASRQGTWYGYTF
J gene: TRBJ2-7; clone size: .; D gene: .; V gene: TRBV7-2; CDR3 DNA: TGTGCCAGCAGCTTAGGAGCGGGCCAGTACGAGCAGTACTTC; CDR3 protein: CASSLGAGQYEQYF
J gene: TRBJ2-5; clone size: .; D gene: TRBD2; V gene: TRBV29-1; CDR3 DNA: TGCAGCGGACTACTAGCGGGAGCTTCAGAGACCCAGTACTTC; CDR3 protein: CSGLLAGASETQYF
J gene: TRBJ1-5; clone size: .; D gene: .; V gene: TRBV28; CDR3 DNA: TGTGCCAGCAGTCCTGGTATCGGATCTAGGACCCAGCATTTT; CDR3 protein: CASSPGIGSRTQHF
J gene: TRBJ2-1; clone size: .; D gene: .; V gene: TRBV27; CDR3 DNA: TGTGCCAGCAGAAGAGGGGGTATCTACAATGAGCAGTTCTTC; CDR3 protein: CASRRGGIYNEQFF
J gene: TRBJ1-1; clone size: few; D gene: TRBD1; V gene: TRBV27; CDR3 DNA: TGTGCCAGCCGGGACAGAAAAGAAGCTTTCTTT; CDR3 protein: CASRDRKEAFF
J gene: TRBJ1-5; clone size: once; D gene: TRBD1; V gene: TRBV28; CDR3 DNA: TGTGCCAGCAGTGGTTACAACAGGGGCGATCAGCCCCAGCATTTT; CDR3 protein: CASSGYNRGDQPQHF
J gene: TRBJ1-2; clone size: few; D gene: .; V gene: TRBV18; CDR3 DNA: TGTGCCAGCTCACCAGTGGCGGGGCCGGACTCGGCTGGCTACACCTTC; CDR3 protein: CASSPVAGPDSAGYTF
J gene: TRBJ2-7; clone size: .; D gene: .; V gene: TRBV5-1; CDR3 DNA: TGCGCCAGCAGCTCCACCCGGGGCACCTTCGAGCAGTACTTC; CDR3 protein: CASSSTRGTFEQYF
J gene: TRBJ2-7; clone size: .; D gene: .; V gene: TRBV15; CDR3 DNA: TGTGCCACCAGCAGAGATGTTGGCTCCTACGAGCAGTACTTC; CDR3 protein: CATSRDVGSYEQYF
J gene: TRBJ2-7; clone size: .; D gene: .; V gene: TRBV5-1; CDR3 DNA: TGCGCCAGCAGTAAAAATGACAGGATATACGAGCAGTACTTC; CDR3 protein: CASSKNDRIYEQYF
J gene: TRBJ1-2; clone size: .; D gene: TRBD1; V gene: TRBV29-1; CDR3 DNA: TGCAGCGCACAGGACAGGGGGTCGGACTATGGCTACACCTTC; CDR3 protein: CSAQDRGSDYGYTF
J gene: TRBJ2-1; clone size: .; D gene: .; V gene: TRBV9; CDR3 DNA: TGTGCCAGCAGCGTAGCACTCCTCTCCTACAATGAGCAGTTCTTC; CDR3 protein: CASSVALLSYNEQFF
J gene: TRBJ2-1; clone size: .; D gene: .; V gene: TRBV5-1; CDR3 DNA: .; CDR3 protein: CASSSEGVWASGSRLFF
J gene: TRBJ1-1; clone size: few; D gene: .; V gene: TRBV5-4; CDR3 DNA: TGTGCCAGCAGCCAGCTACGTCTATTGCCGGACACTGAAGCTTTCTTT; CDR3 protein: CASSQLRLLPDTEAFF
J gene: TRBJ2-1; clone size: .; D gene: .; V gene: TRBV10-3; CDR3 DNA: TGTGCCATCCGCGGGGACCACGCCTCCTACAATGAGCAGTTCTTC; CDR3 protein: CAIRGDHASYNEQFF
J gene: TRBJ2-4; clone size: .; D gene: .; V gene: TRBV7-9; CDR3 DNA: TGTGCCAGCAGCTTATACACAGGGCGGACTCTTCAGTACTTC; CDR3 protein: CASSLYTGRTLQYF
J gene: TRBJ1-1; clone size: .; D gene: .; V gene: TRBV30; CDR3 DNA: TGTGCCTGGAGTGTAGACTGGACGGAAGCTTTCTTT; CDR3 protein: CAWSVDWTEAFF
J gene: TRBJ2-3; clone size: once; D gene: .; V gene: TRBV5-8; CDR3 DNA: TGTGCCAGCAGCCCCAGGGCAGGGATGGATACGCAGTATTTT; CDR3 protein: CASSPRAGMDTQYF
J gene: TRBJ1-5; clone size: .; D gene: TRBD1; V gene: TRBV19; CDR3 DNA: TGTGCCAGTAGATCTTCGGCAGGGGGGTATCAGCCCCAGCATTTT; CDR3 protein: CASRSSAGGYQPQHF
J gene: TRBJ1-1; clone size: few; D gene: TRBD1; V gene: TRBV6-4; CDR3 DNA: TGTGCCAGCAGCCCAGGGACAGGGGGTGAAGCTTTCTTT; CDR3 protein: CASSPGTGGEAFF
J gene: TRBJ2-2; clone size: .; D gene: .; V gene: TRBV2; CDR3 DNA: TGTGCCAGCAGTACAGCGAACACCGGGGAGCTGTTTTTT; CDR3 protein: CASSTANTGELFF
J gene: TRBJ1-5; clone size: few; D gene: .; V gene: TRBV10-1; CDR3 DNA: TGCGCCAGCAGCGATAACAGGATTAGCAATCAGCCCCAGCATTTT; CDR3 protein: CASSDNRISNQPQHF
J gene: TRBJ2-7; clone size: .; D gene: .; V gene: TRBV4-2; CDR3 DNA: TGTGCCAGCAGCCAAGGGCCTAATGAGGAGCAGTACTTC; CDR3 protein: CASSQGPNEEQYF
J gene: TRBJ2-3; clone size: .; D gene: .; V gene: TRBV9; CDR3 DNA: TGTGCCAGCAGCGCCCAACTCGGTACGCAGTATTTT; CDR3 protein: CASSAQLGTQYF
J gene: TRBJ1-1; clone size: .; D gene: .; V gene: TRBV5-5; CDR3 DNA: TGTGCCAGCAGCTTGGGGGGGCGGAACACTGAAGCTTTCTTT; CDR3 protein: CASSLGGRNTEAFF
J gene: TRBJ1-4; clone size: .; D gene: .; V gene: TRBV2; CDR3 DNA: TGTGCCAGCAGTGCTCAGGGGCTGGCTAATGAAAAACTGTTTTTT; CDR3 protein: CASSAQGLANEKLFF
J gene: TRBJ1-5; clone size: .; D gene: .; V gene: TRBV28; CDR3 DNA: TGTGCCAGCAGACGTTCAGGGATGGGCAATCAGCCCCAGCATTTT; CDR3 protein: CASRRSGMGNQPQHF
J gene: TRBJ2-7; clone size: .; D gene: .; V gene: TRBV28; CDR3 DNA: TGTGCCAGCAGTTTATCCAGGACAAAAGTAGTCTACGAGCAGTACTTC; CDR3 protein: CASSLSRTKVVYEQYF
J gene: TRBJ2-1; clone size: .; D gene: TRBD2; V gene: TRBV15; CDR3 DNA: TGTGCCACCAGCGGGCGCGGGAGGGCCAATGAGCAGTTCTTC; CDR3 protein: CATSGRGRANEQFF
J gene: TRBJ2-7; clone size: .; D gene: .; V gene: TRBV11-2; CDR3 DNA: TGTGCCAGCAGCTTAGTTTGGGGTTCCTACGAGCAGTACTTC; CDR3 protein: CASSLVWGSYEQYF
J gene: TRBJ1-4; clone size: .; D gene: .; V gene: TRBV5-4; CDR3 DNA: TGTGCCAGCAGCTTGAAGGGAGTGGCTAATGAAAAACTGTTTTTT; CDR3 protein: CASSLKGVANEKLFF
J gene: TRBJ2-1; clone size: .; D gene: TRBD2; V gene: TRBV5-1; CDR3 DNA: TGCGCCAGCAGCTTGGATGGCGGGGGCTACAATGAGCAGTTCTTC; CDR3 protein: CASSLDGGGYNEQFF
J gene: TRBJ2-1; clone size: .; D gene: .; V gene: TRBV28; CDR3 DNA: TGTGCCAGCAGTTTTCTTAGGGATGAGCAGTTCTTC; CDR3 protein: CASSFLRDEQFF
J gene: TRBJ1-4; clone size: .; D gene: TRBD1; V gene: TRBV28; CDR3 DNA: TGTGCCAGCAGCACCGGGACAGATAATGAAAAACTGTTTTTT; CDR3 protein: CASSTGTDNEKLFF
J gene: TRBJ2-5; clone size: .; D gene: .; V gene: TRBV7-2; CDR3 DNA: TGTGCCACCGTGAGGGGGGCGGGAGAGACCCAGTACTTC; CDR3 protein: CATVRGAGETQYF
J gene: TRBJ2-7; clone size: .; D gene: TRBD1; V gene: TRBV19; CDR3 DNA: TGTGCCAGTAGTGTGGACAGGGGGCCCTACGAGCAGTACTTC; CDR3 protein: CASSVDRGPYEQYF
J gene: TRBJ2-7; clone size: .; D gene: .; V gene: TRBV4-2; CDR3 DNA: TGTGCCAGCAGCCACGGGACAAGGGAAGCATACGAGCAGTACTTC; CDR3 protein: CASSHGTREAYEQYF
J gene: TRBJ2-3; clone size: .; D gene: .; V gene: TRBV9; CDR3 DNA: TGTGCCAGCAGCGTCCCGGGGTCTGATACGCAGTATTTT; CDR3 protein: CASSVPGSDTQYF
J gene: TRBJ2-1; clone size: .; D gene: TRBD2; V gene: TRBV28; CDR3 DNA: TGTGCCATCCGGGAGGACGCCTACAATGAGCAGTTCTTC; CDR3 protein: CAIREDAYNEQFF
J gene: TRBJ2-2; clone size: .; D gene: .; V gene: TRBV5-1; CDR3 DNA: TGCGCCAGCAGCTTGGCCTTGATGAACACCGGGGAGCTGTTTTTT; CDR3 protein: CASSLALMNTGELFF
J gene: TRBJ2-7; clone size: .; D gene: .; V gene: TRBV7-9; CDR3 DNA: TGTGCCAGCAGCTTAGCGGAGAGGGACGAGCAGTACTTC; CDR3 protein: CASSLAERDEQYF
J gene: TRBJ2-3; clone size: .; D gene: .; V gene: TRBV7-3; CDR3 DNA: TGTGCCAGCAGCCCGGACAGACTTAACACAGATACGCAGTATTTT; CDR3 protein: CASSPDRLNTDTQYF
J gene: TRBJ2-5; clone size: .; D gene: TRBD1; V gene: TRBV5-1; CDR3 DNA: TGCGCCAGCGAAGGGACAGGGGGAGAAGAGACCCAGTACTTC; CDR3 protein: CASEGTGGEETQYF
J gene: TRBJ2-7; clone size: .; D gene: .; V gene: TRBV7-8; CDR3 DNA: TGTGCCAGCAGCCTGGGCCGGGCCCCCAGCGAGCAGTACTTC; CDR3 protein: CASSLGRAPSEQYF
J gene: TRBJ1-1; clone size: .; D gene: .; V gene: TRBV6-6; CDR3 DNA: TGTGCCAGCAGTAAAGGGGTGGGGTTGAACACTGAAGCTTTCTTT; CDR3 protein: CASSKGVGLNTEAFF
J gene: TRBJ1-5; clone size: .; D gene: .; V gene: TRBV6-4; CDR3 DNA: TGTGCCAGCAGTGAAAGGGGGGGAGATCAGCCCCAGCATTTT; CDR3 protein: CASSERGGDQPQHF
J gene: TRBJ1-2; clone size: .; D gene: .; V gene: TRBV4-1; CDR3 DNA: TGCGCCAGCAGCCAAGTAAACACTAACTATGGCTACACCTTC; CDR3 protein: CASSQVNTNYGYTF
J gene: TRBJ2-7; clone size: .; D gene: .; V gene: TRBV15; CDR3 DNA: TGTGCCACCAGCAGAGGTCAGAACTACGAGCAGTACTTC; CDR3 protein: CATSRGQNYEQYF
J gene: TRBJ1-5; clone size: .; D gene: .; V gene: TRBV15; CDR3 DNA: TGTGCCACCAGCAGAGAGGGCAGGGGATATCAGCCCCAGCATTTT; CDR3 protein: CATSREGRGYQPQHF
J gene: TRBJ1-1; clone size: .; D gene: TRBD1; V gene: TRBV14; CDR3 DNA: TGTGCCAGCAGCCGGGACAGGACGAACACTGAAGCTTTCTTT; CDR3 protein: CASSRDRTNTEAFF
J gene: TRBJ2-1; clone size: .; D gene: .; V gene: TRBV18; CDR3 DNA: TGTGCCAGCTCACCCGGATTCGATGAGCAGTTCTTC; CDR3 protein: CASSPGFDEQFF
J gene: TRBJ2-5; clone size: .; D gene: TRBD1; V gene: TRBV10-3; CDR3 DNA: TGTGCCATCAGTGGGGAACGAGGGGGACAGGGGCTCCAAGAGACCCAGTACTTC; CDR3 protein: CAISGERGGQGLQETQYF
J gene: TRBJ2-3; clone size: .; D gene: .; V gene: TRBV4-1; CDR3 DNA: TGCGCCAGCAGCCAACCGGTACCTCTGACGCAGTATTTT; CDR3 protein: CASSQPVPLTQYF
J gene: TRBJ1-2; clone size: .; D gene: TRBD1; V gene: TRBV5-1; CDR3 DNA: TGCGCCAGCAGCACACAGGGGGCAAGCTATGGCTACACCTTC; CDR3 protein: CASSTQGASYGYTF